The rows below give T cell receptor beta chains drawn from one sample of a study of T cell changes during pregnancy in multiple sclerosis. Sequencing used immunoSEQ multiplex PCR; TCRdb keeps in-frame clones, though not all of them. This sample has 65,000 to 90,000 clones, with roughly 89% found just once. This specimen was peripheral blood, taken in the second trimester of pregnancy. These receptors all stem from a female donor with multiple sclerosis, enrolled in a pregnancy study. Each CDR3 is given with its conserved first and last residue. D genes are given only for firm matches. Not all rows give a size; the values are once, few, many and, for expanded clones, a class.

>TRBJ1-5|TRBV7-2|NA|NA
CASSLVFRGRTNQPQHF
TGTGCCAGCAGCTTAGTGTTCAGGGGCCGTACGAATCAGCCCCAGCATTTT
>TRBJ2-5|TRBV6-5|NA|NA
CASSEGGGWETQYF
TGTGCCAGCAGTGAGGGGGGGGGCTGGGAGACCCAGTACTTC
>TRBJ2-5|TRBV2|NA|NA
CASSGTGRETQYF
TGTGCCAGCAGTGGGACTGGAAGAGAGACCCAGTACTTC
>TRBJ1-1|TRBV19|NA|NA
CASIKSLLETEAFF
TGTGCCAGTATAAAGAGTTTATTGGAGACTGAAGCTTTCTTT
>TRBJ2-3|TRBV2|TRBD1|NA
CASTPGQGRDTQYF
TGTGCCAGCACCCCGGGACAGGGCCGAGATACGCAGTATTTT
>TRBJ2-1|TRBV7-7|TRBD2|few
CASSSLAGDEQFF
TGTGCTAGCAGCTCACTAGCGGGAGATGAGCAGTTCTTC
>TRBJ2-1|TRBV30|NA|NA
CAWMWGVSESYNEQFF
TGTGCCTGGATGTGGGGAGTAAGTGAGTCCTACAATGAGCAGTTCTTC
>TRBJ2-2|TRBV7-3|NA|NA
CASSSWRDNGELFF
TGTGCCAGCAGCTCATGGAGGGATAACGGGGAGCTGTTTTTT
>TRBJ2-1|TRBV2|TRBD2|once
CASSGLADYNEQFF
TGTGCCAGCAGTGGACTAGCGGACTACAATGAGCAGTTCTTC
>TRBJ2-7|TRBV13|TRBD1|NA
CASSTRRGTGNPYEQYF
TGTGCCAGCAGCACGAGGCGTGGGACAGGGAACCCCTACGAGCAGTACTTC
>TRBJ2-6|TRBV4-1|NA|NA
CASSQDSSSGANVLTF
TGCGCCAGCAGCCAAGATTCCTCCTCTGGGGCCAACGTCCTGACTTTC
>TRBJ2-1|TRBV28|TRBD1|NA
CASSTTGTGDYNEQFF
TGTGCCAGCAGTACAACCGGGACAGGGGACTACAATGAGCAGTTCTTC
>TRBJ2-7|TRBV13|TRBD2|NA
CASSLGLGVAGGQRPGSYEQYF
TGTGCCAGCAGCTTAGGCCTGGGGGTAGCGGGAGGGCAGCGTCCGGGATCCTACGAGCAGTACTTC
>TRBJ2-3|TRBV11-2|NA|NA
CASSLDWGGTDTQYF
TGTGCCAGCAGCTTAGATTGGGGCGGCACAGATACGCAGTATTTT
>TRBJ2-7|TRBV27|TRBD2|NA
CASSLSAGGNYEQYF
TGTGCCAGCAGTTTATCCGCGGGAGGAAACTACGAGCAGTACTTC
>TRBJ1-5|TRBV21-1|NA|NA
CASSNWDRIYSNQPQHF
TGTGCCAGCAGCAACTGGGACAGGATCTATAGCAATCAGCCCCAGCATTTT
>TRBJ2-1|TRBV9|NA|NA
CASSVLTRPLVEQFF
TGTGCCAGCAGCGTATTGACTAGGCCCCTAGTCGAGCAGTTCTTC
>TRBJ2-7|TRBV25-1|TRBD2|NA
CARGYQREWSYEQYF
TGTGCCAGAGGTTATCAGCGGGAGTGGTCCTACGAGCAGTACTTC
>TRBJ1-1|TRBV27|TRBD1|NA
CASSRRWAGGPNTEAFF
TGTGCCAGCAGCAGGAGGTGGGCAGGGGGACCGAACACTGAAGCTTTCTTT
>TRBJ2-3|TRBV5-6|TRBD2|NA
CASSGGLAGGRADTQYF
TGTGCCAGCAGCGGTGGGCTAGCGGGGGGGCGAGCAGATACGCAGTATTTT
>TRBJ2-2|TRBV7-3|TRBD1|NA
CASSRTPQGRDGELFF
TGTGCCAGCAGCCGAACCCCACAGGGGCGCGACGGGGAGCTGTTTTTT
>TRBJ2-7|TRBV5-4|TRBD2|NA
CASSWTSGSSYEQYF
TGTGCCAGCAGCTGGACTAGCGGTAGCTCCTACGAGCAGTACTTC
>TRBJ2-2|TRBV5-1|NA|NA
CASSLGAGELFF
TGCGCCAGCAGCTTGGGCGCCGGGGAGCTGTTTTTT
>TRBJ2-7|TRBV18|TRBD2|NA
CASSPPGRAMQYF
TGTGCCAGCTCACCACCGGGGAGGGCCATGCAGTACTTC
>TRBJ2-7|TRBV5-1|NA|NA
CASSPRSGEQYF
TGCGCCAGCAGCCCCCGCTCGGGGGAGCAGTACTTC
>TRBJ1-5|TRBV2|NA|NA
CASRDQLGQPQHF
TGTGCCAGCAGGGACCAACTAGGGCAGCCCCAGCATTTT
>TRBJ1-2|TRBV5-1|TRBD1|NA
CASSLDGTAYGYTF
TGCGCCAGCAGCTTAGACGGGACAGCCTATGGCTACACCTTC
>TRBJ2-3|TRBV28|TRBD2|NA
CASSPTGAGGANTQYF
TGTGCCAGCAGTCCCACCGGGGCGGGAGGAGCGAATACGCAGTATTTT
>TRBJ2-5|TRBV19|NA|NA
CASSRPETQYF
TGTGCCAGTAGTAGGCCCGAGACCCAGTACTTC
>TRBJ1-6|TRBV6-6|NA|NA
CASTGSYNSPLHF
TGTGCCAGCACGGGCTCCTATAATTCACCCCTCCACTTT
>TRBJ2-6|TRBV27|NA|NA
CASSLSTEPSGANVLTF
TGTGCCAGCAGTTTAAGTACAGAACCCTCTGGGGCCAACGTCCTGACTTTC
>TRBJ2-3|TRBV9|TRBD2|NA
CASSVTSGGSDTQYF
TGTGCCAGCAGCGTTACTAGCGGGGGGTCAGATACGCAGTATTTT
>TRBJ1-2|TRBV27|TRBD1|NA
CASSPGQGAFGYGYTF
TGTGCCAGCAGTCCGGGACAGGGGGCGTTCGGCTATGGCTACACCTTC
>TRBJ1-1|TRBV27|TRBD1|few
CASRRQGYTEAFF
TGTGCCAGCAGACGACAGGGGTACACTGAAGCTTTCTTT
>TRBJ1-2|TRBV7-9|NA|NA
CASSLQDYGYTF
TGTGCCAGCAGCTTACAGGACTATGGCTACACCTTC